This TCR beta chain was documented in a study of cytomegalovirus exposure and HLA in healthy donors. PCR involved 60 Vbeta and 13 Jbeta primers. The data were produced by immunoSEQ multiplex PCR, yet TCRdb's version contains in-frame clones alone and is incomplete. The table shows some 200,000 clones, with 70% to 80% occurring only once. Though nominally healthy at sampling, donors likely had unrecorded immune exposures. The germline V gene has CDR1 SGHRS and CDR2 YFSETQ. There are 15 residues in the CDR3. Losses at the gene ends were 7 bases for V and 2 bases for J; bases not matched to a gene: 8. Study observations and caveats: Indistinguishability led to the exclusion of some V segments, TRBV6-2 and TRBV6-3 included. Common viral pathogens were later found to be apparently linked to several of the most significant clusters.

In regard to this clone: The antigen remains undetermined.

The sequence came from a woman aged 25 to 39 in good health and CMV-seronegative. Sequenced material: PBMCs. The chain couples TRBV5-1 to TRBJ2-2; 7 bases are shared with TRBD2. The CDR3 reads CASRIAGVNTGELFF. The CDR3 DNA sequence: TGCGCCAGCCGGATCGCGGGGGTCAACACCGGGGAGCTGTTTTTT.